This passage covers 17 T cell receptor beta chains from one sample sequenced in a study of liver allograft versus peripheral blood T cells. Study-wide background: Intrahepatic T cell receptor repertoires from transplanted livers were compared against repertoires in recipients' peripheral blood.

TCRdb processed the reads anew with MiXCR; each CDR3 protein has one entry. This table holds 9,700 or so distinct CDR3 sequences, about 25% found once. All receptors derive from a human patient who had a liver transplant. Among the T cells, some may be from the graft donor.

In its sample, this clonotype ranks as medium-sized. The chain has TRBV29-1 and TRBJ1-1; maybe TRBD1 (5 bases). Trimming removed 3 bases at V and 1 base at J, with 12 bases between. The CDR3 is made up of 14 amino acids. Per germline, CDR1 SQVTM and CDR2 ANQGSEA. CDR3 residues: CSVESGATNTEAFF. For the CDR3, the DNA is TGCAGCGTTGAGTCCGGGGCGACGAACACTGAAGCTTTCTTT.

V is TRBV7-2 and J is TRBJ2-3; no reliable D call. The CDR3 totals 14 residues. Germline V gives CDR1 SGHTA, CDR2 FQGNSA. Trimming cost V 5 bases and J 0 bases, with 9 bases left between them. The CDR3 sequence is CASSLLTSTDTQYF. The DNA of the CDR3 is TGTGCCAGCAGCCTCTTAACTAGCACAGATACGCAGTATTTT.

Turning to this clonotype: A read error is possible here, since a much larger clone lies one base away. The gene calls are TRBV5-3 and TRBJ2-2; 11 nucleotides match TRBD2. TRBV5-3 is an ORF; its function is uncertain. This CDR3 contains 17 residues. The ends lost 0 bases at V and 5 bases at J; junction bases unmatched: 6. CDR3 nucleotides: TGTGCCAGAAGCTTGGGGCCTAGCGGGAGGCGGACCGGGGAGCTGTTTTTT. Protein product: CARSLGPSGRRTGELFF.

This clonotype came up a few times. V and J are TRBV5-5 and TRBJ2-7; 8 bases are shared with TRBD1. V was clipped by 1 base and J by 7 bases; unmatched bases: 22. This CDR3 region has 19 residues. Germline loops: CDR1 SGHKS, CDR2 YYEKEE (reference sequence). The CDR3 reads CASSLWGRGQSWPPTEQYF. The CDR3 DNA sequence: TGTGCCAGCAGCTTGTGGGGCAGGGGGCAATCGTGGCCCCCTACGGAGCAGTACTTC.

In its sample, this clonotype is medium-sized. J is TRBJ2-1 and V is TRBV6-1; 7 bases are shared with TRBD2. The CDR3 loop spans 14 amino acids. Germline V gene lookup returns CDR1 MNHNS and CDR2 SASEGT. After removal of 3 bases from V and 9 bases from J, the junction contained 8 bases not matched to a gene. CDR3 sequence reads: CASSDGGRNFEQFF. In nucleotides, the CDR3 is TGTGCCAGCAGTGACGGCGGGAGAAATTTTGAGCAGTTCTTC.

This clonotype is medium-sized. The J gene is TRBJ2-3, the V gene TRBV6-5; 11 bases line up with TRBD2. Germline V gives CDR1 MNHEY, CDR2 SVGAGI. This CDR3 has 14 residues. Trimming removed 6 bases from V and 5 bases from J; junction bases left unmatched: 4. CDR3 region: CASRPGTSGDTQYF. DNA of the CDR3: TGTGCCAGCAGACCCGGGACTAGCGGAGATACGCAGTATTTT.

By sample fraction, this clonotype is medium-sized. V usage is TRBV19 and J usage is TRBJ1-2; 7 bases line up with TRBD1. The CDR3 extends over 13 amino acids. Trimming took 7 bases from V and 8 from J; bases not matched to a gene: 10. Germline values: CDR1 LNHDA, CDR2 SQIVND (reference sequence). The CDR3 sequence is CASTIMGTAGYTF. In DNA form, the CDR3 reads TGTGCCAGTACCATAATGGGGACAGCGGGCTACACCTTC.

V is TRBV19 and J is TRBJ1-6, with TRBD1 as a possible D gene (5 bases). This CDR3 has 13 amino acids. The V end lost 4 bases, the J end lost 6 bases, and 7 bases lay between the germline ends. Per the germline V gene, CDR1 is LNHDA and CDR2 is SQIVND (reference sequence). The CDR3: CASSRQSNSPLHF. The CDR3 bases are TGTGCCAGTAGTAGACAGAGTAATTCACCCCTCCACTTT.

The CDR3 is CSVVASGYTF. DNA for the CDR3: TGCAGCGTTGTTGCGTCTGGCTACACCTTC. This chain connects TRBV29-1 to TRBJ1-2; D remains unclear. Trimming cost V 4 bases and J 7 bases, with 7 bases left between them. The CDR3 has 10 amino acids. Germline CDR1 and CDR2: SQVTM and ANQGSEA. Filled out from reference TRBV29-1 and TRBJ1-2, the complete variable domain reads SAVISQKPSRDICQRGTSLTIQCQVDSQVTMMFWYRQQPGQSLTLIATANQGSEATYESGFVIDKFPISRPNLTFSTLTVSNMSPEDSSIYLCSVVASGYTFGSGTRLTVV.

In regard to this clonotype: A read error may explain this, as a much larger clone is one base away. The conserved closing phenylalanine or tryptophan is absent in this CDR3, likely reflecting a read error. Here the CDR3 reads CASTSEVEVYEQYL. The CDR3, as DNA: TGTGCCAGCACCTCGGAGGTGGAGGTCTACGAGCAGTACTTG. V and J are TRBV6-6 and TRBJ2-7; D is perhaps TRBD2 (5 bases). This CDR3 region has 14 residues. Germline V lookup: CDR1 MNHNY, CDR2 SVGAGI (reference sequence). Trimming removed 7 bases from V and 3 bases from J, with 16 bases in between.

This clonotype was detected a few times. The V call is TRBV20-1, the J call TRBJ2-3; 9 bases line up with TRBD2. With V trimmed by 6 bases and J by 8 bases, 15 bases remained unmatched. From germline, CDR1 is DFQATT and CDR2 SNEGSKA (reference sequence). This CDR3 spans 15 amino acids. DNA for the CDR3: TGCAGTGCCTTTAGCGGGGGAGGACTGACGGGTACGCAGTATTTT. This sequence encodes CSAFSGGGLTGTQYF.

This clonotype rates as medium-sized (0.01 to 0.1%). The CDR3 nucleotides are TGTGCCAGCAGTCCATTGGGGGCAGCCCACCTCTCTGGGGCCAACGTCCTGACTTTC. It specifies CASSPLGAAHLSGANVLTF. The chain recombines TRBV27 with TRBJ2-6, with a possible D match to TRBD1 (6 bases). Trimming took 5 bases from V and 0 from J, leaving 20 bases between them. This CDR3 spans 19 amino acids. Per the germline V gene, CDR1 is MNHEY and CDR2 is SMNVEV (reference sequence).

This clonotype appeared a few times. The chain couples TRBV7-2 to TRBJ1-2, with D possibly being TRBD1 (5 bases). The CDR3 has 13 amino acids. Germline CDR1 SGHTA, CDR2 FQGNSA. With 4 bases removed from V and 2 bases from J, the gap between germline ends came to 8 bases. The CDR3 coding sequence is TGTGCCAGCAGCTCCCGGACAAACTATGGCTACACCTTC. Protein product: CASSSRTNYGYTF.

The table lists this clonotype with a few counts. The V gene is TRBV11-2, the J gene TRBJ1-6; TRBD1 is a possible D gene (6 bases). In germline, CDR1 is SGHAT, CDR2 FQNNGV. The CDR3 length is 14 residues. V lost 1 base and J lost 6, with 7 bases in between. Here the CDR3 DNA reads TGTGCCAGCAGCTTAGTGGGGGCTAATTCACCCCTCCACTTT. Protein: CASSLVGANSPLHF.

There are a few counts of this clonotype. CDR3 nucleotides: TGTGCCACCAGTGTTCCTACTCAAGAGACCCAGTACTTC. Its protein is CATSVPTQETQYF. The chain is built from TRBV24-1 and TRBJ2-5, with D unresolved. This CDR3 is 13 amino acids long. The germline V and J ends were trimmed by 5 bases and 2 bases, with 8 bases remaining between them. Germline values: CDR1 KGHDR, CDR2 SFDVKD.

This clonotype was seen repeatedly, ten times or more. V gene TRBV12-5 combines with J gene TRBJ1-1; 7 bases map to TRBD1. V gave up 2 bases and J gave up 3 bases; unmatched junction bases: 12. The CDR3 consists of 17 residues. Germline CDR1 is LGHNT and CDR2 is FRNRAP. The CDR3 DNA reads TGTGCTAGTGGTTTGCCCCAGGGGGGTCCCCGGGACACTGAAGCTTTCTTT. Translated, it gives CASGLPQGGPRDTEAFF.

This clonotype showed up many times. V usage is TRBV25-1 and J usage is TRBJ1-2, with unresolved D. CDR3 length: 14 amino acids. Germline V CDR1 and CDR2: MGHDK, SYGVNS. V was trimmed by 2 bases and J by 6 bases, leaving 13 bases between them. CDR3 protein: CASSETGRFNGYTF. Here the CDR3 DNA reads TGTGCCAGCAGTGAAACGGGCAGATTCAATGGCTACACCTTC.